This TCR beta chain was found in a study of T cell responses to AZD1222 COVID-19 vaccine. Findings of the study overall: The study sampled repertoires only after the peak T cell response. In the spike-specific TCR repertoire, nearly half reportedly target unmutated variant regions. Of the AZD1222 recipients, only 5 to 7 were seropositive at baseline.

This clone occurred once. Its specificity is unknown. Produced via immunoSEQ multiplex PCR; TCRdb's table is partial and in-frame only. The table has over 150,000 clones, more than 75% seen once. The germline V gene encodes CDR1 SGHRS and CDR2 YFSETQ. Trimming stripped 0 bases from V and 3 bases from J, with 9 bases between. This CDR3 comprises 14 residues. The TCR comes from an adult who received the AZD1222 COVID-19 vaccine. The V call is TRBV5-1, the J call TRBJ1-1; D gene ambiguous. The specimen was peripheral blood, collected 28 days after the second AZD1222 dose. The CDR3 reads CASSLDIEDTEAFF. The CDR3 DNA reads TGCGCCAGCAGCTTGGACATCGAGGACACTGAAGCTTTCTTT.